Below, 18 T cell receptor beta chains from the same sample are listed, as sequenced in a study of beta chain features in type 1 diabetes. The authors reverse transcribed all of the isolated RNA, so sequencing captured expressed TCRB transcripts. The method was immunoSEQ multiplex PCR; TCRdb's version includes in-frame clones alone and lacks a portion of them. Of under 450,000 clones listed, about 15% were seen once; the top ten hold roughly 0.033%. The sample taken for sequencing was naive CD4+ T cells from blood. Source of these receptors: a man younger than 40 in good health.

V is TRBV29-1 and J is TRBJ2-2, with TRBD1 matching 11 bases. V dropped 4 bases and J dropped 3; count of bases not matched to a gene: 1. The CDR3 is 14 amino acids. Germline values: CDR1 SQVTM, CDR2 ANQGSEA. CDR3: CSVGDRGYTGELFF. The CDR3 DNA reads as TGCAGCGTTGGGGACAGGGGGTACACCGGGGAGCTGTTTTTT.

The V and J genes are TRBV7-9 and TRBJ2-1, with 10 bases lining up with TRBD2. The trim removed 4 bases at V and 4 bases at J, leaving 7 bases unmatched. CDR1 SEHNR and CDR2 FQNEAQ come from the germline V gene (reference sequence). This CDR3 has 16 amino acids. Here the CDR3 reads CASSYTRLAGYNEQFF. The CDR3 DNA is TGTGCCAGCAGCTACACCCGACTAGCGGGTTACAATGAGCAGTTCTTC. Together with reference TRBV7-9 and TRBJ2-1, the CDR3 gives the full variable domain: DTGVSQNPRHKITKRGQNVTFRCDPISEHNRLYWYRQTLGQGPEFLTYFQNEAQLEKSRLLSDRFSAERPKGSFSTLEIQRTEQGDSAMYLCASSYTRLAGYNEQFFGPGTRLTVL.

This clone was detected a few times. The V call is TRBV7-8, the J call TRBJ2-3; 8 bases line up with TRBD2. Germline V gene data show CDR1 as SGHVS and CDR2 as FQNEAQ. This CDR3 comprises 15 residues. After removal of 3 bases from V and 6 bases from J, the junction contained 8 bases not matched to a gene. The CDR3 spells CASSFDGGATDTQYF. The CDR3 DNA reads as TGTGCCAGCAGCTTTGACGGGGGGGCCACCGATACGCAGTATTTT.

The table lists this clone with a few counts. The rearrangement joins TRBV2 to TRBJ2-1; D unclear. Trimming pared 1 base from V and 7 bases from J, leaving 8 bases between. Germline V gene sequence: CDR1 SNHLY, CDR2 FYNNEI. The CDR3 spans 13 residues. In nucleotides, the CDR3 is TGTGCCAGCAGTGAAGAGGTGGTTAATGAGCAGTTCTTC. Amino acids: CASSEEVVNEQFF.

The V gene is TRBV5-1, the J gene TRBJ1-4, with 8 bases identical to TRBD1. The germline CDR1 and CDR2 sequences are SGHRS and YFSETQ. Trimming cost V 4 bases and J 8 bases; bases outside gene matches: 7. CDR3 size: 14 residues. CDR3 region: CASSPRGRLEKLFF. CDR3 bases: TGCGCCAGCAGCCCCAGGGGGCGCTTGGAAAAACTGTTTTTT. Looking up the rest from reference TRBV5-1 and TRBJ1-4 gives the full variable domain: KAGVTQTPRYLIKTRGQQVTLSCSPISGHRSVSWYQQTPGQGLQFLFEYFSETQRNKGNFPGRFSGRQFSNSRSEMNVSTLELGDSALYLCASSPRGRLEKLFFGSGTQLSVL.

This rearrangement joins TRBV19 to TRBJ1-1, with D possibly TRBD1 on 5 matching bases. This CDR3 has 13 residues. In germline, CDR1 is LNHDA, CDR2 SQIVND (reference sequence). The V end lost 3 bases, the J end lost 5 bases, and 10 bases lay between the germline ends. The CDR3 coding sequence is TGTGCCAGTAGTATCCCAGGGCGGACTGAAGCTTTCTTT. It yields the protein CASSIPGRTEAFF.

V and J are TRBV7-2 and TRBJ1-1; D may be TRBD1 (6 bases). Trimming pared 2 bases from V and 7 bases from J, leaving 11 bases between. Germline CDR1 and CDR2: SGHTA and FQGNSA. The CDR3 runs to 13 residues. The CDR3 is CASSLYREGEAFF. CDR3 nucleotides: TGTGCCAGCAGCTTATACAGGGAGGGTGAAGCTTTCTTT.

This clone turned up a few times. This chain uses TRBV15 with TRBJ1-5, with D perhaps TRBD1 (5 bases). V lost 3 bases and J 6 bases, leaving 9 bases between the germline ends. Per germline, CDR1 LNHNV and CDR2 YYDKDF (reference sequence). The CDR3 totals 13 residues. For the CDR3, the DNA is TGTGCCACCAGCAGGGACAATCTTCAGCCCCAGCATTTT. Residues: CATSRDNLQPQHF.

This rearrangement joins TRBV7-3 to TRBJ2-5; 9 bases are a match to TRBD2. Germline V gene sequence: CDR1 SGHTA, CDR2 FQGTGA. Losses at the gene ends were 3 bases for V and 1 base for J; bases not matched to a gene: 6. This CDR3 has 16 residues. CDR3 protein: CASSLGLAGPQETQYF. In nucleotides, the CDR3 is TGTGCCAGCAGCTTGGGCCTAGCGGGGCCCCAAGAGACCCAGTACTTC.

This clone occurred a few times. An end of the junction differs from the germline gene, which may be a read error. The rearrangement joins TRBV7-7 to TRBJ2-1, with a tentative D call TRBD1 (6 bases). This CDR3 region has 14 residues. CDR1 is SSHAT and CDR2 is FNYEAQ in the germline V gene (reference sequence). The CDR3 DNA sequence: TGTGCTAGCAGCACGGACAGCCTTGGGAATGAGCAGTTCTTC. Translation: CASSTDSLGNEQFF. The variable domain in full, completed from reference TRBV7-7 and TRBJ2-1, reads GAGVSQSPRYKVTKRGQDVTLRCDPISSHATLYWYQQALGQGPEFLTYFNYEAQPDKSGLPSDRFSAERPEGSISTLTIQRTEQRDSAMYRCASSTDSLGNEQFFGPGTRLTVL.

The chain recombines TRBV30 with TRBJ2-2; 10 nucleotides align to TRBD2. V was pared by 4 bases and J by 5 bases, with 13 bases of the junction left unmatched. The CDR3 covers 17 residues. Germline V lookup: CDR1 GTSNPN, CDR2 SVGIG (reference sequence). CDR3 in DNA: TGTGCCTGGACCCACTCAGCGGGAGGGCCTTTTACCGGGGAGCTGTTTTTT. This gives the protein CAWTHSAGGPFTGELFF.

The chain couples TRBV2 to TRBJ2-2; the D is unclear. CDR3 length equals 14 residues. Germline-derived CDR1 and CDR2 are SNHLY and FYNNEI. Trimming took 7 bases from V and 5 from J, leaving 14 bases between them. Here the CDR3 DNA reads TGTGCCAGCAAGCTGGGAAAAATAACCGGGGAGCTGTTTTTT. Translating it yields CASKLGKITGELFF.

This clone has more than one count but fewer than ten. Other DNA sequences from this sample encode an identical CDR3 as well. The J gene is TRBJ2-5, the V gene TRBV30; no firm D call. Germline V CDR1 and CDR2: GTSNPN, SVGIG (reference sequence). V lost 0 bases and J lost 4, with 3 bases in between. This CDR3 comprises 11 residues. CDR3 sequence (DNA): TGTGCCTGGAGTGTTAGAGAGACCCAGTACTTC. Amino acid sequence: CAWSVRETQYF. Combining the CDR3 with reference TRBV30 and TRBJ2-5 gives the whole variable domain SQTIHQWPATLVQPVGSPLSLECTVEGTSNPNLYWYRQAAGRGLQLLFYSVGIGQISSEVPQNLSASRPQDRQFILSSKKLLLSDSGFYLCAWSVRETQYFGPGTRLLVL.

This clone was seen repeatedly, ten times or more. V gene TRBV15 combines with J gene TRBJ2-1; TRBD1 aligns across 7 bases. In germline, CDR1 is LNHNV, CDR2 YYDKDF (reference sequence). V was clipped by 4 bases and J by 10 bases; unmatched bases: 10. The CDR3 runs to 14 residues. The CDR3 spells CATSNRGKWMEQFF. CDR3 nucleotide sequence: TGTGCCACCAGCAACAGGGGAAAGTGGATGGAGCAGTTCTTC.

The J gene is TRBJ2-3, the V gene TRBV7-2, with 13 bases that match TRBD2. J lost 2 bases, V lost 3 bases, and 2 bases had no gene match. The CDR3 is 16 residues long. Germline-derived CDR1 and CDR2 are SGHTA and FQGNSA. The CDR3 DNA sequence: TGTGCCAGCAGCTTCGGACTAGCGGGAGCCACAGATACGCAGTATTTT. Encoded protein: CASSFGLAGATDTQYF.

The chain recombines TRBV7-2 with TRBJ2-3; 10 bases are shared with TRBD2. The CDR3 totals 16 residues. The germline CDR1 and CDR2 sequences are SGHTA and FQGNSA. With V trimmed by 5 bases and J by 1 base, 6 bases remained unmatched. The DNA of the CDR3 is TGTGCCAGCAGCACTGGAGCGGGAGGGGGCACAGATACGCAGTATTTT. Translating gives CASSTGAGGGTDTQYF.

V and J are TRBV7-9 and TRBJ2-1; no firm D call. CDR3 size: 9 residues. Trimming took 4 bases from V and 15 from J, leaving 7 bases between them. Germline-derived CDR1 and CDR2 are SEHNR and FQNEAQ (reference sequence). CDR3 region: CASSSNLFF. The CDR3 nucleotides are TGTGCCAGCAGCTCGAATTTGTTCTTC.

This clone was observed a few times. The V and J genes are TRBV10-1 and TRBJ2-7, with 7 bases lining up with TRBD2. The CDR3 is 12 residues long. V trimming: 6 bases; J trimming: 6 bases; junction bases outside the gene matches: 5. The germline gives CDR1 WNHNN, CDR2 SYGVQD (reference sequence). The chain's CDR3 is CASSGLVSEQYV. The CDR3 DNA sequence: TGCGCCAGCAGCGGACTAGTCTCCGAGCAGTACGTC.